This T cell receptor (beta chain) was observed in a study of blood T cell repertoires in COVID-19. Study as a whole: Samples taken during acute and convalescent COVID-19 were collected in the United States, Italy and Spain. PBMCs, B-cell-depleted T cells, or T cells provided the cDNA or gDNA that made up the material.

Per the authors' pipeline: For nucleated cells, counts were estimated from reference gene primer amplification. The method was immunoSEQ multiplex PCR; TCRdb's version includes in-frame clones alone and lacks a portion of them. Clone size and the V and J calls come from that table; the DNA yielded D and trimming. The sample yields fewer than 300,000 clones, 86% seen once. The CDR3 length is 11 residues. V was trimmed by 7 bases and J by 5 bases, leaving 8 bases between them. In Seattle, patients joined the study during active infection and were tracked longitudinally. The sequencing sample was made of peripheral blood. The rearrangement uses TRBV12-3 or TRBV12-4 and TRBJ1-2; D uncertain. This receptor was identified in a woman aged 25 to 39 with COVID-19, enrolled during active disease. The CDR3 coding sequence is TGTGCCAGCACCCGGGGATATGGCTACACCTTC. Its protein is CASTRGYGYTF.